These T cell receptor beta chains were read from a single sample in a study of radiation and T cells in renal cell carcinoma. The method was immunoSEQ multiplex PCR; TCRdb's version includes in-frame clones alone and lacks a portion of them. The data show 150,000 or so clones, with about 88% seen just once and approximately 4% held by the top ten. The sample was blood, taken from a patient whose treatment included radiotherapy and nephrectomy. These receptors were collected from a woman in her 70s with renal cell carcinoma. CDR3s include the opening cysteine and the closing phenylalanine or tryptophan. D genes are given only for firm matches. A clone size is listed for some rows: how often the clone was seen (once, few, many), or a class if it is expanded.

DNA: TGTGCCAGCAGCCTCTTGGGGGGGGCCACAGATACGCAGTATTTT
CDR3: CASSLLGGATDTQYF
V: TRBV14
D: .
size: .
J: TRBJ2-3

DNA: TGTGCCAGCAGCCAAGGAATAGCGGGGGGGCGAGGAGATACGCAGTATTTT
CDR3: CASSQGIAGGRGDTQYF
V: TRBV4-2
D: TRBD2
size: .
J: TRBJ2-3

DNA: TGTGCCAGCAGTTTATTTACAGATTATAATTCACCCCTCCACTTT
CDR3: CASSLFTDYNSPLHF
V: TRBV28
D: .
size: .
J: TRBJ1-6

DNA: TGTGCCAGCAGTAACCGGCACACTGAAGCTTTCTTT
CDR3: CASSNRHTEAFF
V: TRBV28
D: .
size: .
J: TRBJ1-1

DNA: TGTGCCTGGAGCGACCGCCGAGATACGCAGTATTTT
CDR3: CAWSDRRDTQYF
V: TRBV30
D: .
size: .
J: TRBJ2-3

DNA: TGCAGCGTTGCCGACAGGGATCAGCCCCAGCATTTT
CDR3: CSVADRDQPQHF
V: TRBV29-1
D: TRBD1
size: .
J: TRBJ1-5

DNA: TGTGCCAGCTCCCGCAGGGTGCAAGAGACCCAGTACTTC
CDR3: CASSRRVQETQYF
V: TRBV27
D: .
size: .
J: TRBJ2-5

DNA: TGTGCCAGCAGCTTATCAGGGGTAGTCAATGAGCAGTTCTTC
CDR3: CASSLSGVVNEQFF
V: TRBV7-2
D: .
size: once
J: TRBJ2-1

DNA: TGTGCCAGCAGTGAATGGGGGGGGTCCACCGGGGAGCTGTTTTTT
CDR3: CASSEWGGSTGELFF
V: TRBV6-1
D: TRBD2
size: .
J: TRBJ2-2

DNA: TGCGCCAGCAGCGATCCTAGACGGGGGGCGCTCTACAATGAGCAGTTCTTC
CDR3: CASSDPRRGALYNEQFF
V: TRBV4-1
D: .
size: .
J: TRBJ2-1

DNA: TGTGCCAGCAGTGAAGGGAGGGGATATAATTCACCCCTCCACTTT
CDR3: CASSEGRGYNSPLHF
V: TRBV6-1
D: .
size: .
J: TRBJ1-6

DNA: TGTGCCAGCAGCTTAAACAAGGGAGGATCAGGGGCCAACGTCCTGACTTTC
CDR3: CASSLNKGGSGANVLTF
V: TRBV7-3
D: .
size: .
J: TRBJ2-6

DNA: TGTGCCTGGAGTGTAACCCACCGTAGCACAGATACGCAGTATTTT
CDR3: CAWSVTHRSTDTQYF
V: TRBV30
D: .
size: .
J: TRBJ2-3

DNA: TGTGCCAGCAGTGACGTCACTTCTTATGGCTACACCTTC
CDR3: CASSDVTSYGYTF
V: TRBV25-1
D: .
size: .
J: TRBJ1-2

DNA: TGTGCCAGCAGACTTTTGGGGGGAAACTATGGCTACACCTTC
CDR3: CASRLLGGNYGYTF
V: TRBV28
D: .
size: few
J: TRBJ1-2

DNA: TGTGCCAGCAGCTTCAGGGGCACTGAAGCTTTCTTT
CDR3: CASSFRGTEAFF
V: TRBV5-4
D: .
size: .
J: TRBJ1-1

DNA: TGTGCCAGTAGTATAGGCGGGGGGGCCGGTGAGACCCAGTACTTC
CDR3: CASSIGGGAGETQYF
V: TRBV19
D: TRBD2
size: .
J: TRBJ2-5

DNA: TGTGCCAGCACCAAGGGTCAGGGCATGGACTTC
CDR3: CASTKGQGMDF
V: TRBV11-3
D: .
size: .
J: TRBJ2-7

DNA: TGCAGTGCTAGAGCCTACTCCTCCGAACATTTT
CDR3: CSARAYSSEHF
V: TRBV20-1
D: .
size: .
J: TRBJ1-5

DNA: TGTGCCAGTAGTCTAATGACTATCGGGGGTGAGCAGTTCTTC
CDR3: CASSLMTIGGEQFF
V: TRBV19
D: .
size: .
J: TRBJ2-1

DNA: TGCGCCAGCTCCTCCCGTGGGGGGGCTGGAAACACCATATATTTT
CDR3: CASSSRGGAGNTIYF
V: TRBV5-1
D: .
size: .
J: TRBJ1-3

DNA: TGTGCCACCAGCAGGCCCACACCGAATAATTCACCCCTCCACTTT
CDR3: CATSRPTPNNSPLHF
V: TRBV15
D: .
size: .
J: TRBJ1-6

DNA: TGCAGTGCAGGTGGCGAAGAGACCCAGTACTTC
CDR3: CSAGGEETQYF
V: TRBV20-1
D: .
size: once
J: TRBJ2-5

DNA: TGTGCCAGCAGCGTAGTGGCAGGGGTCGATACTGAAGCTTTCTTT
CDR3: CASSVVAGVDTEAFF
V: TRBV9
D: .
size: .
J: TRBJ1-1

DNA: TGCGCCAGCAGCCAACGGGGGACTGAAGCTTTCTTT
CDR3: CASSQRGTEAFF
V: TRBV4-3
D: .
size: .
J: TRBJ1-1

DNA: TGTGCCAGCAGCTCCCGGACAGACGAGCAGTACTTC
CDR3: CASSSRTDEQYF
V: TRBV9
D: .
size: .
J: TRBJ2-7

DNA: TGTGCCGGGGCAAGGGGTGCTGGAAACACCATATATTTT
CDR3: CAGARGAGNTIYF
V: TRBV30
D: .
size: .
J: TRBJ1-3